This T cell receptor (beta chain) was profiled in a study of T cells after yellow fever vaccination. General observations from the study: Abundant contaminating clonotypes from the bulk population could appear in FACS-sorted repertoires.

As concerns this clonotype: Its antigen is unknown.

Germline values: CDR1 DFQATT, CDR2 SNEGSKA (reference sequence). Trimming took off 4 bases at V and 4 bases at J, with 13 bases between the two ends. The CDR3 totals 13 residues. TCRdb processed the 5' RACE reads anew with MiXCR; each CDR3 protein has one entry. This table has 500,000 to 650,000 distinct CDR3 sequences, over 9% appearing once. The sequencing here drew on PBMCs, taken on the day of the yellow fever booster vaccination. The TCR originated in a man aged 25-45 years who received the YFV17D yellow fever vaccine. The rearrangement links TRBV20-1 to TRBJ2-5; D uncertain. The CDR3 here is CSAKLHGRETQYF. The CDR3 region has the DNA TGCAGTGCTAAATTACACGGTAGAGAGACCCAGTACTTC.